By proportion, the clone carrying this T cell receptor beta chain is medium-sized. The sample originates from a study of blood T cell repertoires in COVID-19. Study-wide background: Italy, Spain and the United States were the sources of the convalescent and acute COVID-19 samples.

This CDR3 region has 17 residues. Germline V gene sequence: CDR1 SNHLY, CDR2 FYNNEI. V shed 6 bases, J shed 0 bases, and the junction held 6 bases outside the gene matches. Original processing notes: Using reference gene primer amplification, nucleated cell counts were estimated. Clones were read by immunoSEQ multiplex PCR, and TCRdb kept only the in-frame ones, dropping some. Clone size and the V and J calls come from that table; the DNA yielded D and trimming. The repertoire holds 50,000 to 80,000 clones, with 84% as singletons. Material for sequencing was peripheral blood. The source is a woman aged 60-75 years with acute or convalescent COVID-19. This chain uses TRBV2 with TRBJ2-5, with 14 bases matching TRBD2. The CDR3 is CASSGTSGGKYQETQYF. For the CDR3, the DNA is TGTGCCAGCAGCGGGACTAGCGGGGGAAAGTACCAAGAGACCCAGTACTTC.